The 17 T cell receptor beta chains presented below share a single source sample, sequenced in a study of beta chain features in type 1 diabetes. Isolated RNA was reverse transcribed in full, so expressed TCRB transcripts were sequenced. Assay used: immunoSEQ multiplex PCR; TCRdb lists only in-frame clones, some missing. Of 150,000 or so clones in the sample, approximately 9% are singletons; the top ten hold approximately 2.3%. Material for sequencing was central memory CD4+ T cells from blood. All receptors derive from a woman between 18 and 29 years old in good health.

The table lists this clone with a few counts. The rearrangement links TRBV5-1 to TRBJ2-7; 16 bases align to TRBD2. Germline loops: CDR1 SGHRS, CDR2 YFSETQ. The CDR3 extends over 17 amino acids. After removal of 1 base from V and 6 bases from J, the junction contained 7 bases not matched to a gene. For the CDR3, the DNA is TGCGCCAGCAGCTTGTCGGGACTAGCGGGAGGGATAGGCGAGCAGTACTTC. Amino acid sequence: CASSLSGLAGGIGEQYF.

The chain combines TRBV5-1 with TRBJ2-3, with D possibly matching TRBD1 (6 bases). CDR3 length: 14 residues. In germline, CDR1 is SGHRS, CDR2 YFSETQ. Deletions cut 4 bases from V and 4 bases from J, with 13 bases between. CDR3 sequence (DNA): TGCGCCAGCAGCATCGGGACAACAGCAGATACGCAGTATTTT. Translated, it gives CASSIGTTADTQYF.

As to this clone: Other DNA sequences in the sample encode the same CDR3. In DNA, the CDR3 is TGTGCCAGCAGTCGGGACAGGAGCTCCTACAATGAGCAGTTCTTC. Translated, it gives CASSRDRSSYNEQFF. The J gene is TRBJ2-1, the V gene TRBV5-4; 8 bases fit TRBD1. J lost 0 bases, V lost 5 bases, and 4 bases had no gene match. CDR1 SGHNT and CDR2 YYREEE come from the germline V gene (reference sequence). The CDR3 contains 15 residues.

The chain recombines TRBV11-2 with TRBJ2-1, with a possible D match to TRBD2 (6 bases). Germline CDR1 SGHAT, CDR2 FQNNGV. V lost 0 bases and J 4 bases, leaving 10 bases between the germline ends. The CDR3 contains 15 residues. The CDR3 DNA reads TGTGCCAGCAGCTTAGAGCGGGGCCCTTACAATGAGCAGTTCTTC. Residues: CASSLERGPYNEQFF.

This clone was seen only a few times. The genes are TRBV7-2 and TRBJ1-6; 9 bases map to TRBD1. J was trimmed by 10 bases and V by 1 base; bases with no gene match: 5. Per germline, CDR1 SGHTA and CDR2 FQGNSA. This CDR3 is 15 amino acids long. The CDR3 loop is CASSLGDRERSPLHF. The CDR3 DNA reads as TGTGCCAGCAGCTTAGGGGACAGGGAGAGGTCACCCCTCCACTTT. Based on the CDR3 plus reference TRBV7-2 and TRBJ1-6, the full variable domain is GAGVSQSPSNKVTEKGKDVELRCDPISGHTALYWYRQSLGQGLEFLIYFQGNSAPDKSGLPSDRFSAERTGGSVSTLTIQRTQQEDSAVYLCASSLGDRERSPLHFGNGTRLTVT.

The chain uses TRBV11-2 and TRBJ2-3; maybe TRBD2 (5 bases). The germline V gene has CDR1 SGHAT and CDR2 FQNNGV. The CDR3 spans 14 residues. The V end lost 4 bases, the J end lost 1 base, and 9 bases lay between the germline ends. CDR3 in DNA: TGTGCCAGCAGCTGGGCGGGTGGCACAGATACGCAGTATTTT. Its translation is CASSWAGGTDTQYF.

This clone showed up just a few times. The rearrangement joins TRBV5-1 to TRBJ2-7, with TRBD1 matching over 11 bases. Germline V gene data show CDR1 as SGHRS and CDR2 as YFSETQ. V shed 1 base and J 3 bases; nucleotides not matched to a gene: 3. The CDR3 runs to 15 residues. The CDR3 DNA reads TGCGCCAGCAGCTTGCAGGGACAGGGGGTCTACGAGCAGTACTTC. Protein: CASSLQGQGVYEQYF.

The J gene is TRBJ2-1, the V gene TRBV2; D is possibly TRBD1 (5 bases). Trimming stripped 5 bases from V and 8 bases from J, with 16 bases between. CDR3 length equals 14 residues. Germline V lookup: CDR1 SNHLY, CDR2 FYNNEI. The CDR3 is CASSKERRVDEQFF. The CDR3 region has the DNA TGTGCCAGCAGTAAGGAGCGCAGGGTTGATGAGCAGTTCTTC.

In DNA, the CDR3 is TGTGCCAGCAGCTTACAACAAGATACGCAGTATTTT. Translated: CASSLQQDTQYF. This chain uses TRBV11-2 with TRBJ2-3; no firm D call. The CDR3 consists of 12 residues. The germline V and J ends were trimmed by 2 bases and 5 bases, with 5 bases remaining between them. Germline V gene sequence: CDR1 SGHAT, CDR2 FQNNGV.

CDR3 sequence reads: CASSEGQLNTEAFF. The CDR3, as DNA: TGTGCCAGCAGTGAAGGACAATTGAACACTGAAGCTTTCTTT. This chain joins TRBV2 and TRBJ1-1, with D unclear. The CDR3 covers 14 residues. Between the trimmed V and J ends, which lost 1 base and 0 bases, there was a span of 6 bases. Per the germline V gene, CDR1 is SNHLY and CDR2 is FYNNEI.

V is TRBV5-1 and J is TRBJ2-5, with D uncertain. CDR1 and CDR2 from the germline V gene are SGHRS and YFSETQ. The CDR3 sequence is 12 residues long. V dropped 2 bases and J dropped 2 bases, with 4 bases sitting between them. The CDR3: CASSLLQETQYF. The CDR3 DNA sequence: TGCGCCAGCAGCTTACTTCAAGAGACCCAGTACTTC.

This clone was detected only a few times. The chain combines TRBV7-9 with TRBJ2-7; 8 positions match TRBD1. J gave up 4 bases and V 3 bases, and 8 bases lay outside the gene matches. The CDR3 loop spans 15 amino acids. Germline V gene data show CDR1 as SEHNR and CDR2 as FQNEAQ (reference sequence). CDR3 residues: CASSLGTGGAYEQYF. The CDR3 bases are TGTGCCAGCAGCTTGGGTACAGGGGGAGCGTACGAGCAGTACTTC.

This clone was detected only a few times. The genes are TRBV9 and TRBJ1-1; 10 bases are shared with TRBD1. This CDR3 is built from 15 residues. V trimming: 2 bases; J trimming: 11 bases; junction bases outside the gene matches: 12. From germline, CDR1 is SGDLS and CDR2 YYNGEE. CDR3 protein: CASSVLGGTGESAFF. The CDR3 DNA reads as TGTGCCAGCAGCGTTCTCGGCGGGACAGGGGAATCGGCTTTCTTT.

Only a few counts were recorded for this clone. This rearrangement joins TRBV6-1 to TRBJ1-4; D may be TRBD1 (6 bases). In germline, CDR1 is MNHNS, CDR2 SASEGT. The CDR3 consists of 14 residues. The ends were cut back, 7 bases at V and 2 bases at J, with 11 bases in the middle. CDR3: CASTRTATNEKLFF. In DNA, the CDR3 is TGTGCCAGCACCCGGACAGCGACTAATGAAAAACTGTTTTTT.

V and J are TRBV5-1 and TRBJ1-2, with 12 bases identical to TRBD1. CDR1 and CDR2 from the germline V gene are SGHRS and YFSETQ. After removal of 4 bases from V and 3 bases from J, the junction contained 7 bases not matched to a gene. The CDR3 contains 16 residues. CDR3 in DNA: TGCGCCAGCAGCCCCGGGACAGGGGGCGTTGACTATGGCTACACCTTC. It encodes CASSPGTGGVDYGYTF.

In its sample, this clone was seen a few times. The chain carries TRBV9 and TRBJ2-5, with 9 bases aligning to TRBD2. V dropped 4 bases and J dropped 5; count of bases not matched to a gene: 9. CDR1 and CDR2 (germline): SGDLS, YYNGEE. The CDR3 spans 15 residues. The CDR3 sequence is CASSSNSGRRETQYF. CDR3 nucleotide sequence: TGTGCCAGCAGCAGTAATAGCGGGAGACGCGAGACCCAGTACTTC.

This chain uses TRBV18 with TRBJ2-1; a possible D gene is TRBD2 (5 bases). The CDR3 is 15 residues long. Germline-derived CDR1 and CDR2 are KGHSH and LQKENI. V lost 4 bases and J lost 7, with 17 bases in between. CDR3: CASSRFPGMGNEQFF. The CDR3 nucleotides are TGTGCCAGCTCACGGTTTCCCGGGATGGGTAATGAGCAGTTCTTC.